This T cell receptor beta chain was observed in a study of metastatic and nonmetastatic thyroid tumors. About the research overall: For malignant and benign thyroid patients, tumor or nodule tissue and blood were the sources whose repertoires were compared.

Authors' processing steps: To classify distant metastasis in papillary thyroid cancer, a model was built from CDR3 differences across clinicopathological groups. TCRdb called clones again from the PCR reads with MiXCR. None of the V and J calls come from the authors' own analysis; TCRdb made them. Of tens of thousands of clones listed, about an eighth are singletons. This clone was observed at least ten times. All patients were treatment-naive before thyroid surgery. The CDR3 has 13 amino acids. Trimming took off 8 bases at V and 7 bases at J, with 12 bases between the two ends. CDR1 is SGHTA, CDR2 FQGTGA, per germline.

The sequence was obtained from a female donor with papillary thyroid cancer or a benign thyroid nodule (not recorded which). Some clones in this sample may be carry-over from other donors' samples. The chain combines TRBV7-3 with TRBJ1-6; a weak D match, TRBD1 (5 bases). Sequenced: blood. The CDR3 nucleotides are TGTGCCAGCCCCCCCGGGGGGAATTCACCCCTCCACTTT. The encoded protein is CASPPGGNSPLHF.